Following are 7 T cell receptor beta chains from one sample sequenced in a study of shared clonotypes between healthy human individuals (TCRdb year 2020). The receptor library was made with the immunoSEQ multiplex PCR assay. Imported from immuneACCESS, the table was reduced by TCRdb to in-frame sequences with V and J called. These copies leave out some clones; in studies compared against another copy, an unresolved V gene accounts for under half, and the cause of the remainder is not known. This sample gives approximately 1,500,000 clones in total; around 98% of them show up just once. The ten biggest clones cover 0.4% to 0.45% of the sample. Sequencing was done on a sample of naive CD4+ T cells sorted from blood. The cell subset or site label, as the study defines it: CD45RA+ positively selected. Receptor source: a man in his thirties or forties in good health.

In regard to this clone: The sample contains more than one DNA sequence encoding this CDR3. This rearrangement joins TRBV18 to TRBJ1-5; D possibly corresponds to TRBD1 (5 bases). Germline V gene data show CDR1 as KGHSH and CDR2 as LQKENI. CDR3 length: 15 amino acids. V was shortened by 2 bases and J by 1 base, with 9 bases between the two germline ends. CDR3 nucleotide sequence: TGTGCCAGCTCACCAGGAGGGGCCAGCAATCAGCCCCAGCATTTT. Translated, it gives CASSPGGASNQPQHF.

The rearrangement joins TRBV18 to TRBJ2-2; D uncertain. This CDR3 has 15 amino acids. The V gene lost 1 base and the J gene lost 4 bases, with 10 bases spanning the gap. The germline CDR1 and CDR2 sequences are KGHSH and LQKENI. CDR3 nucleotides: TGTGCCAGCTCACCACAGGTCACATCCACCGGGGAGCTGTTTTTT. Translated, it gives CASSPQVTSTGELFF. The whole variable domain, filled in from reference TRBV18 and TRBJ2-2, reads NAGVMQNPRHLVRRRGQEARLRCSPMKGHSHVYWYRQLPEEGLKFMVYLQKENIIDESGMPKERFSAEFPKEGPSILRIQQVVRGDSAAYFCASSPQVTSTGELFFGEGSRLTVL.

The rearrangement links TRBV7-9 to TRBJ2-6, with 7 bases lining up with TRBD1. This CDR3 region has 19 residues. CDR1 and CDR2 (germline): SEHNR, FQNEAQ (reference sequence). V shed 2 bases, J shed 0 bases, and the junction held 10 bases outside the gene matches. The CDR3 region has the DNA TGTGCCAGCAGCTTACCCTCGACAGGGAGAAGCTCTGGGGCCAACGTCCTGACTTTC. Translating gives CASSLPSTGRSSGANVLTF. Supplemented by reference TRBV7-9 and TRBJ2-6, the full variable domain reads DTGVSQNPRHKITKRGQNVTFRCDPISEHNRLYWYRQTLGQGPEFLTYFQNEAQLEKSRLLSDRFSAERPKGSFSTLEIQRTEQGDSAMYLCASSLPSTGRSSGANVLTFGAGSRLTVL.

CDR3 loop: CASTLDSYSNQPQHF. DNA of the CDR3: TGTGCCAGCACTTTAGACAGCTATAGCAATCAGCCCCAGCATTTT. V usage is TRBV6-6 and J usage is TRBJ1-5; TRBD1 is a possible D gene (5 bases). The CDR3 extends over 15 amino acids. Trimming took 7 bases from V and 0 from J, leaving 13 bases between them. The V gene's germline CDR1 is MNHNY and CDR2 SVGAGI (reference sequence).

Remarks on this clone: In the same sample, other DNA sequences code for this CDR3. The CDR3 DNA is TGTGCCAGCAGCCTCCCAGTGAACACTGAAGCTTTCTTT. Protein product: CASSLPVNTEAFF. The chain joins TRBV28 to TRBJ1-1; D gene uncertain. CDR1 and CDR2 from the germline V gene are MDHEN and SYDVKM. Trimming shortened V by 6 bases and J by 0 bases, and 8 bases separated the two germline ends. This CDR3 is built from 13 residues. The complete variable domain, with remaining parts taken from reference TRBV28 and TRBJ1-1, reads DVKVTQSSRYLVKRTGEKVFLECVQDMDHENMFWYRQDPGLGLRLIYFSYDVKMKEKGDIPEGYSVSREKKERFSLILESASTNQTSMYLCASSLPVNTEAFFGQGTRLTVV.

The CDR3 protein is CASSVVGSRSDEQYF. CDR3 in DNA: TGTGCCAGCAGCGTAGTTGGCAGCCGCTCGGACGAGCAGTACTTC. The J gene is TRBJ2-7, the V gene TRBV9; no clear D. V was pared by 0 bases and J by 5 bases, with 15 bases between. CDR3 size: 15 residues. Germline loops: CDR1 SGDLS, CDR2 YYNGEE.

This chain joins TRBV18 and TRBJ1-1, with 10 bases identical to TRBD1. Per germline, CDR1 KGHSH and CDR2 LQKENI. Trimming removed 2 bases from V and 4 bases from J; junction bases left unmatched: 10. The CDR3 covers 17 residues. The CDR3 sequence: CASSPSGTGAQVTEAFF. DNA for the CDR3: TGTGCCAGCTCACCATCCGGGACAGGGGCGCAGGTCACTGAAGCTTTCTTT.